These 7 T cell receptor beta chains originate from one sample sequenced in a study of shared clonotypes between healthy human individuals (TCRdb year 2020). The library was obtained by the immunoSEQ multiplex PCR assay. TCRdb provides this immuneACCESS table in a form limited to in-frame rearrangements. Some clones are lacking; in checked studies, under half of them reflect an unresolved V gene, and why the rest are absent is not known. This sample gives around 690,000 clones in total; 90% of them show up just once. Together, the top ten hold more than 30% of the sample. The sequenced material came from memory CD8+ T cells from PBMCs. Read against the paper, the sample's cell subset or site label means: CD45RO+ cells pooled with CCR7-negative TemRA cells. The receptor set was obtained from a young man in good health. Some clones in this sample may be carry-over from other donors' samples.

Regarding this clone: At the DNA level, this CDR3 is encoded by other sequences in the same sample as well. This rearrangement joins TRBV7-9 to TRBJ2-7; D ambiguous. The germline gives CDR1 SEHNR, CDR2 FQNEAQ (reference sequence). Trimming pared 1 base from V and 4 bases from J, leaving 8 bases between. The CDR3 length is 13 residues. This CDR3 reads CASSLGRGYEQYF. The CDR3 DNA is TGTGCCAGCAGCTTAGGTCGCGGATACGAGCAGTACTTC.

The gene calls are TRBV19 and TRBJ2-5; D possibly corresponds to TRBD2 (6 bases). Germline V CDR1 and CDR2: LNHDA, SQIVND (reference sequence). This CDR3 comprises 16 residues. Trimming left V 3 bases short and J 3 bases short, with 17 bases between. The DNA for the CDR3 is TGTGCCAGTAGTATTGGGGCAGGACTAAGGAAAGAGACCCAGTACTTC. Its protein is CASSIGAGLRKETQYF.

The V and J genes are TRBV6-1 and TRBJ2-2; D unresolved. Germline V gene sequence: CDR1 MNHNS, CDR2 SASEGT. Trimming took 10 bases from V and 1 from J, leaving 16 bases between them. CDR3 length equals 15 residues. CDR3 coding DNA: TGTGCCACCCCTCGCCGGATTAGGAACACCGGGGAGCTGTTTTTT. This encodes CATPRRIRNTGELFF.

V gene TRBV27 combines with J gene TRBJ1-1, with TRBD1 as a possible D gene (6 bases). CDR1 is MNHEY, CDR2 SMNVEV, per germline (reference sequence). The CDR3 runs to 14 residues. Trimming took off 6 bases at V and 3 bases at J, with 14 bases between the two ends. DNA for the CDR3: TGTGCCAGCAGAGTTCTCTCAGGGGACACTGAAGCTTTCTTT. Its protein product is CASRVLSGDTEAFF.

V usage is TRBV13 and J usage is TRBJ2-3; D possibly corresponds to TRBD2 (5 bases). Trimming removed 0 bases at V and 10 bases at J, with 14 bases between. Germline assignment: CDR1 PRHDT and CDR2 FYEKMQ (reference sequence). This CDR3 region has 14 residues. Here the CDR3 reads CASSLGRLGEAQYF. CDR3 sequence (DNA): TGTGCCAGCAGCTTAGGCAGGCTCGGGGAAGCGCAGTATTTT.

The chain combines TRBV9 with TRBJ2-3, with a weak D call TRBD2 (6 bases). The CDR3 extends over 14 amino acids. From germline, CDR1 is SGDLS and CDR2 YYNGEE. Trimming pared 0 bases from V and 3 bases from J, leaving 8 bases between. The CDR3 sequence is CASSVVGGTDTQYF. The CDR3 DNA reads TGTGCCAGCAGCGTAGTCGGGGGAACAGATACGCAGTATTTT.

The CDR3 DNA is TGTGCCAGCAGCCTCCCTCGGGACAGGGAGAACACCGGGGAGCTGTTTTTT. Residues: CASSLPRDRENTGELFF. The V gene is TRBV28, the J gene TRBJ2-2; TRBD1 agrees at 9 bases. CDR1 and CDR2 (germline): MDHEN, SYDVKM. CDR3 size: 17 residues. The ends lost 6 bases at V and 1 base at J; junction bases unmatched: 9.